Sequencing of this T cell receptor (beta chain) was carried out in a study of cytomegalovirus exposure and HLA in healthy donors. Study-wide results and caveats: In the roughly 120 validation repertoires, a later analysis found that first-cohort TCR clusters tended to co-occur. Cytomegalovirus association was listed for approximately 160 TCR beta chains.

As regards this clone: Its cognate antigen is unknown.

Method: immunoSEQ multiplex PCR; TCRdb's copy keeps in-frame clones and lacks some. The table records 170,000 or so clones, approximately 83% of them present only once. The CDR3 contains 17 residues. Germline CDR1 and CDR2: SGHVS and FQNEAQ. With V trimmed by 7 bases and J by 6 bases, 15 bases remained unmatched. The receptor's source is a woman between 18 and 30 years old in good health and CMV-seropositive. This rearrangement joins TRBV7-8 to TRBJ2-3; 11 bases agree with TRBD2. The sample taken for sequencing was PBMCs. This CDR3 is CASTIVASSGGRDTQYF. CDR3 sequence (DNA): TGTGCCAGCACCATTGTGGCGTCTAGCGGGGGGAGGGATACGCAGTATTTT.